Sequencing of this TCR beta chain was carried out in a study of shared clonotypes between healthy human individuals. The overall study: Contributing individuals were two females and a few males aged 18 to 49. General observations from the study: Limitation of the genetic and exposure-history diversity represented came from the few donors.

The germline gives CDR1 SGHNT, CDR2 YYREEE (reference sequence). The CDR3 covers 15 residues. V lost 5 bases, J lost 7 bases, and 7 bases stayed unmatched. To note about this clone: The antigen remains unidentified.

Input per replicate PCR of unsorted PBMC was about 270 ng DNA, corresponding to tens of thousands of T cell genomes. Some clones are missing from TCRdb's copy, which holds only in-frame ones; the method was immunoSEQ multiplex PCR. Among hundreds of thousands of clones listed, about 74% were seen once. The chain is built from TRBV5-4 and TRBJ1-4, with 11 bases aligning to TRBD1. This TCR was sampled from a woman between 40 and 55 years old in good health. Some clones in this sample may be carry-over from other donors' samples. Sequenced sample: PBMCs. CDR3 coding DNA: TGTGCCAGCAGGAAGGGACAGGGGGGAAGTGAAAAACTGTTTTTT. Its protein product is CASRKGQGGSEKLFF.